This T cell receptor (beta chain) was sequenced in a study of T cells in Graves' hyperthyroidism and ophthalmopathy. Of note for this clonotype: The antigen is unknown.

There are 14 residues in the CDR3. Trimming took 2 bases from V and 4 from J, leaving 11 bases between them. Per the germline V gene, CDR1 is SGHRS and CDR2 is YFSETQ. The blood sample dates from first hyperthyroidism diagnosis, preceding any ophthalmopathy symptoms. Whole-study findings and limits: Peripheral blood also featured most of the thyroid clonotypes expanded above 0.001. A model of 13 V-J features distinguished ophthalmopathy from stable hyperthyroidism.

Researchers amplified the TCR beta CDR3 regions from RNA transcripts. The HTBI set primed first-round TCR CDR3 RT-PCR. One entry per CDR3 protein results from TCRdb running MiXCR on the multiplex PCR reads. The sample contains approximately 400,000 distinct CDR3 sequences, about 13% of which appear only once. The TCR sequence derives from a man aged 25 to 40 with Graves' hyperthyroidism that later progressed to Graves' ophthalmopathy. The genes are TRBV5-1 and TRBJ2-3; D is ambiguous. The sequenced sample was blood. Written as DNA, the CDR3 is TGCGCCAGCAGCTTATTTAAAGTTTCAGATACGCAGTATTTT. Protein sequence: CASSLFKVSDTQYF.